This record covers a single TCR beta chain. Produced via immunoSEQ multiplex PCR; TCRdb's table is partial and in-frame only. The data show about 190,000 clones, with roughly 89% seen just once and roughly 0.56% held by the top ten. The record originates from a study of blood T cell repertoires in COVID-19. This receptor was identified in a man aged 50 to 60 with acute or convalescent COVID-19. The source material was peripheral blood.

CDR3 sequence reads: CASSQDQGRVQYV. CDR3 coding DNA: TGTGCCAGCAGCCAAGATCAGGGTAGGGTGCAGTACGTC. This chain connects TRBV3-1 (or the pseudogene TRBV3-2) to TRBJ2-7, with a weak D call TRBD1 (5 bases). V was pared by 0 bases and J by 9 bases, with 12 bases between. The CDR3 runs to 13 residues. Germline V gene sequence: CDR1 LGHDT, CDR2 YNNKEL (reference sequence).